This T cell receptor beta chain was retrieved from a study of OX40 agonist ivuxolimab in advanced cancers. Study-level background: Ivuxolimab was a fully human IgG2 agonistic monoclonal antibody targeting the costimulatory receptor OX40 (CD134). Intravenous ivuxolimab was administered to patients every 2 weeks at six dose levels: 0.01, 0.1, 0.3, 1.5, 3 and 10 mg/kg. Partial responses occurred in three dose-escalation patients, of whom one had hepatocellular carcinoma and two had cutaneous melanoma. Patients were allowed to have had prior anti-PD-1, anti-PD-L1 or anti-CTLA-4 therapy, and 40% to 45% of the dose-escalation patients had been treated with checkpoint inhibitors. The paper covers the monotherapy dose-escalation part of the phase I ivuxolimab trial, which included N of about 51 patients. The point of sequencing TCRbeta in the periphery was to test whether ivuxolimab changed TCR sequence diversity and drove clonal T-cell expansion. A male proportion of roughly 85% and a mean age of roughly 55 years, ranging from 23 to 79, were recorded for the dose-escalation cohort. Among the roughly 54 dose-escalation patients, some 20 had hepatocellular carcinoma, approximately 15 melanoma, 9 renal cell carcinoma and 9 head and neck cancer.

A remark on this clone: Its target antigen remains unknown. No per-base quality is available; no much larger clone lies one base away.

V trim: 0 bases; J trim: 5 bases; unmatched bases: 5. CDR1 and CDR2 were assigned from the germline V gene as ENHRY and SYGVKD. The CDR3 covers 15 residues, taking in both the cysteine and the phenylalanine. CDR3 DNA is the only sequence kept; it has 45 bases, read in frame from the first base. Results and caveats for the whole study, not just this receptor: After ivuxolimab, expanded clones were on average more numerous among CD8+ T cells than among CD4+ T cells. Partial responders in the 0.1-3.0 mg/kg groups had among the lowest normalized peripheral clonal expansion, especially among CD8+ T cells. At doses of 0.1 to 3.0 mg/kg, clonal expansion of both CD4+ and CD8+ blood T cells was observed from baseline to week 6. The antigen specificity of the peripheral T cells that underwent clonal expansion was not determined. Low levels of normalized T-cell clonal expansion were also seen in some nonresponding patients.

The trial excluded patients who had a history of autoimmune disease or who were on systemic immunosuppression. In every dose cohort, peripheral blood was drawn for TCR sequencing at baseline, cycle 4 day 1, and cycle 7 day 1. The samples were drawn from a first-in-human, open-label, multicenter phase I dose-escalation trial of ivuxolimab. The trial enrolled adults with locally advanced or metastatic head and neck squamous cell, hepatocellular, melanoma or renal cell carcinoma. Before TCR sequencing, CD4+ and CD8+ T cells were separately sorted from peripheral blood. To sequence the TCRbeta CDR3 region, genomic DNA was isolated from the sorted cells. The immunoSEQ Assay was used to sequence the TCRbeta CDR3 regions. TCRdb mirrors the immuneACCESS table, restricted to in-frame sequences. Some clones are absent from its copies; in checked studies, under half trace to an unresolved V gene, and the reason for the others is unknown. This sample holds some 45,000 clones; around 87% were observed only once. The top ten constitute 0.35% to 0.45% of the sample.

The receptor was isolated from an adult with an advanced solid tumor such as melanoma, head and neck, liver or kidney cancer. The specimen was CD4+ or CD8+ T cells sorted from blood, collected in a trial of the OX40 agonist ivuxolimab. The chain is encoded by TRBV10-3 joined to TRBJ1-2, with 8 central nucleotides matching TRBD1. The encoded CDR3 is CAISESGQGVYGYTF. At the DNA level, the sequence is TGTGCCATCAGTGAGTCCGGACAGGGAGTTTATGGCTACACCTTC.